This is a list of T cell receptor beta chains from one sample in a study of T cells in narcolepsy. Using immunoSEQ multiplex PCR, the repertoire was profiled, and TCRdb retains in-frame clones only, with some absent. Here the sample spans about 40,000 clones, about nine tenths being singletons. The specimen sequenced was CD45RA- memory CD4+ T cells from PBMCs. The source is a human donor with narcolepsy. The CDR3 runs from the conserved cysteine through the conserved F or W. D genes are given only for firm matches.

D gene: NA
V gene: TRBV19
J gene: TRBJ1-2
CDR3 protein: CASSTAKGYYGYTF

D gene: NA
V gene: TRBV7-9
J gene: TRBJ1-2
CDR3 protein: CASSLGSGIEYGYTF

D gene: NA
V gene: TRBV7-9
J gene: TRBJ1-2
CDR3 protein: CASSSNYGYTF

D gene: NA
V gene: TRBV10-1
J gene: TRBJ2-2
CDR3 protein: CASSESEEGNTGELFF

D gene: TRBD1
V gene: TRBV10-2
J gene: TRBJ1-1
CDR3 protein: CASSESIPGGTEAFF

D gene: NA
V gene: TRBV6-6
J gene: TRBJ2-7
CDR3 protein: CASSHRGGEQYF

D gene: NA
V gene: TRBV5-4
J gene: TRBJ1-4
CDR3 protein: CASSLAGRQTNEKLFF

D gene: TRBD1
V gene: TRBV7-7
J gene: TRBJ2-7
CDR3 protein: CASSQGDRGEQYF

D gene: NA
V gene: TRBV2
J gene: TRBJ1-2
CDR3 protein: CASRTEAYGYTF

D gene: NA
V gene: TRBV4-3
J gene: TRBJ1-4
CDR3 protein: CASSQVFPGPSDNEKLFF

D gene: NA
V gene: TRBV7-2
J gene: TRBJ2-7
CDR3 protein: CASSLVVGPYEQYF

D gene: NA
V gene: TRBV6-5
J gene: TRBJ1-6
CDR3 protein: CASSEVGKNSPLHF

D gene: NA
V gene: TRBV27
J gene: TRBJ1-1
CDR3 protein: CASSPYSSSGNTEAFF

D gene: TRBD2
V gene: TRBV10-3
J gene: TRBJ2-7
CDR3 protein: CAIRGEPGLAYEQYF

D gene: TRBD1
V gene: TRBV29-1
J gene: TRBJ1-2
CDR3 protein: CSVVMGRGQGGSGYTF